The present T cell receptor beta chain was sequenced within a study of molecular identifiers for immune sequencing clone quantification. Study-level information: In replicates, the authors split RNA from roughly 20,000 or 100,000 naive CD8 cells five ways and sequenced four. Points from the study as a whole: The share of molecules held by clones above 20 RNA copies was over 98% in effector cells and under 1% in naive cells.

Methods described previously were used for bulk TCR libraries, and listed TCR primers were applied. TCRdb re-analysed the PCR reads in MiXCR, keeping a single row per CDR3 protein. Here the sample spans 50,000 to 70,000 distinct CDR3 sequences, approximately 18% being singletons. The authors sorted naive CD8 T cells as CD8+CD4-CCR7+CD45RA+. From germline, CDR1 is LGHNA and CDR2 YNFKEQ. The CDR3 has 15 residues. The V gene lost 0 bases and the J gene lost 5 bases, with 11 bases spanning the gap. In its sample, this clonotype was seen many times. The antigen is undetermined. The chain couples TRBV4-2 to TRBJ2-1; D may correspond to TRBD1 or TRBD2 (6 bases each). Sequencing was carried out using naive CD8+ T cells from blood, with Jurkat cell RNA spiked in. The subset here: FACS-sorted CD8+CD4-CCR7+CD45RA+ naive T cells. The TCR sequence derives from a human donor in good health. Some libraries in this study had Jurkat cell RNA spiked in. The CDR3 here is CASSQDAGEDNEQFF. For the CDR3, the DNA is TGTGCCAGCAGCCAAGATGCAGGGGAGGACAATGAGCAGTTCTTC.